This is a list of T cell receptor beta chains from one sample in a study of blood T cell repertoires in COVID-19. Clones were sequenced by immunoSEQ multiplex PCR, and TCRdb holds only the in-frame ones, with some missing. Of around 290,000 clones listed, more than 75% are singletons. Source material: PBMCs or T cells enriched from blood (not recorded which). Receptors originate from a woman between 18 and 29 years old who had recovered from COVID-19. CDR3s include the opening cysteine and the closing phenylalanine or tryptophan. Each record gives: D gene, V gene, J gene, clone size, CDR3 DNA, CDR3 protein. A D gene is named only where the DNA matches it firmly. The size entry is marked missing in some rows and otherwise reads once, few, many or a size class.

.	TRBV18	TRBJ1-1	.	TGTGCCAGCACCGGACAGTCGAACACTGAAGCTTTCTTT	CASTGQSNTEAFF
.	TRBV18	TRBJ1-6	.	TGTGCCAGCTCACTAAACGGGGATAATTCACCCCTCCACTTT	CASSLNGDNSPLHF
TRBD2	TRBV27	TRBJ2-5	.	TGTGCCAGCAGTTTATCGTCTAGCGGGCTAGAGACCCAGTACTTC	CASSLSSSGLETQYF
.	TRBV11-2	TRBJ2-1	.	TGTGCCAGCAGTACTACGGGTTACTACAATGAGCAGTTCTTC	CASSTTGYYNEQFF
.	TRBV19	TRBJ1-1	once	TGTGCCAGTAGTAGCCCCGAGACACAGAACACTGAAGCTTTCTTT	CASSSPETQNTEAFF
TRBD1	TRBV5-8	TRBJ2-1	.	TGTGCCAGCAGCCCTCGACAGGGTCACGAGAATGAGCAGTTCTTC	CASSPRQGHENEQFF
TRBD2	TRBV7-9	TRBJ2-1	.	TGTGCCAGTATAGCGGGAGGAGGTAGCTCCTACAATGAGCAGTTCTTC	CASIAGGGSSYNEQFF
TRBD1	TRBV5-8	TRBJ1-5	once	TGTGCCAGCAGCCCTAGACAGGGTGGCCAGCCCCAGCATTTT	CASSPRQGGQPQHF
.	TRBV11-2	TRBJ2-1	.	TGTGCCAGCAGCTTAGGTCGACTAGGTCTCAATGAGCAGTTCTTC	CASSLGRLGLNEQFF
.	TRBV19	TRBJ1-1	.	TGTGCCAGTAGTATAGTACAGTACACTGAAGCTTTCTTT	CASSIVQYTEAFF
TRBD2	TRBV5-1	TRBJ2-3	.	TGCGCCAGCAGCCGCGGGGGGGAGTTGGCAGATACGCAGTATTTT	CASSRGGELADTQYF
TRBD1	TRBV29-1	TRBJ1-2	.	TGCAGCGTCTCAGGACAGGGGGCCGGCTGGGGGAACTATGGCTACACCTTC	CSVSGQGAGWGNYGYTF
TRBD1	TRBV2	TRBJ2-5	.	TGTGCCAGCAGTGCGGGACAGGGGTTGGAGACCCAGTACTTC	CASSAGQGLETQYF
TRBD1	TRBV7-8	TRBJ2-7	.	TGTGCCAGCAGCTTGGGACAGGGATGGGAGATGGGCTACGAGCAGTACTTC	CASSLGQGWEMGYEQYF
TRBD1	TRBV5-4	TRBJ2-1	.	TGTGCCAGCAGCTTGCCGGGACAGACCCCTTACAATGAGCAGTTCTTC	CASSLPGQTPYNEQFF
TRBD1	TRBV7-2	TRBJ1-1	.	TGTGCCAGCAGCTTAGCGCGACAGGGCACTGAAGCTTTCTTT	CASSLARQGTEAFF
TRBD1	TRBV5-6	TRBJ1-2	.	TGTGCCAGCAGACTATATCAAACAGGGGATCCGGATGGCTACACCTTC	CASRLYQTGDPDGYTF
TRBD2	TRBV7-2	TRBJ2-2	.	TGTGCCAGCAGCAAAGTGCCGGGACTAGCGGCGAACACCGGGGAGCTGTTTTTT	CASSKVPGLAANTGELFF
.	TRBV5-4	TRBJ2-3	.	TGTGCCAGCAGCCGCAGTCTAGTTGGGTCGGATACGCAGTATTTT	CASSRSLVGSDTQYF
TRBD2	TRBV4-1	TRBJ2-7	.	TGCGCCAGCAGCCAAGGCGGGGGGGAGCAGTACTTC	CASSQGGGEQYF
TRBD1	TRBV23-1	TRBJ2-3	.	TGCGCCAGCAGCTTCCAGGGGGCCGGCGCAGATACGCAGTATTTT	CASSFQGAGADTQYF
.	TRBV2	TRBJ2-1	.	TGTGCCAGCAGTGAAAAGGCGACTCCACGCTCCTACAATGAGCAGTTCTTC	CASSEKATPRSYNEQFF
.	TRBV4-3	TRBJ2-7	many	TGCGCCAGCAGCCACTCCGGGACTGGATCCTACGAGCAGTACTTC	CASSHSGTGSYEQYF
TRBD2	TRBV5-6	TRBJ2-7	.	TGTGCCAGCAGCTTGGAGTACTCATCGACTAGCGGGAGCTACGAGCAGTACTTC	CASSLEYSSTSGSYEQYF
TRBD2	TRBV7-2	TRBJ2-3	.	TGTGCCAGCAGCCCCGTTAGCGGGAGTTTAGATACGCAGTATTTT	CASSPVSGSLDTQYF
.	TRBV19	TRBJ1-1	.	TGTGCCAGTAGTCGGGGGGAAGTTGAAGCTTTCTTT	CASSRGEVEAFF
.	TRBV6-6	TRBJ1-2	few	TGTGCCAGCAGTCCTAAGCTACCCACAGGGCCCCTGAGATATGGCTACACCTTC	CASSPKLPTGPLRYGYTF
.	TRBV27	TRBJ2-3	.	TGTGCCAGCAGTCCAAGGGACACAAACACAGATACGCAGTATTTT	CASSPRDTNTDTQYF
.	TRBV23-1	TRBJ1-5	.	TGCGCCAGCAGTCAATCGCCAAGGCGACACCACAATCAGCCCCAGCATTTT	CASSQSPRRHHNQPQHF
.	TRBV6-5	TRBJ1-6	.	TGTGCCAGCAGGGGAGGGGCCTATAATTCACCCCTCCACTTT	CASRGGAYNSPLHF
TRBD2	TRBV27	TRBJ2-7	.	TGTGCCAGCAGTTTCTTAGCGGGAGTGGGTTACGAGCAGTACTTC	CASSFLAGVGYEQYF
TRBD1	TRBV7-8	TRBJ1-6	few	TGTGCCAGCAGCTCCGACAGGGCCCATCCTGAACCCCTCCACTTT	CASSSDRAHPEPLHF
TRBD1	TRBV5-6	TRBJ1-2	.	TGTGCCAGCAGCACCGACAGGGAAATGATTTATGGCTACACCTTC	CASSTDREMIYGYTF
.	TRBV30	TRBJ2-1	.	TGTGCCTGGAGCGCGACTAGCTCCTACAATGAGCAGTTCTTC	CAWSATSSYNEQFF
TRBD2	TRBV15	TRBJ2-5	.	TGTGCCACCAGCAGAGGGGCGACTAGCGGCCAAGAGACCCAGTACTTC	CATSRGATSGQETQYF
.	TRBV19	TRBJ1-1	.	TGTGCCACCCAACAGTACGGGACTCTGAACACTGAAGCTTTCTTT	CATQQYGTLNTEAFF
.	TRBV6-5	TRBJ2-1	.	TGTGCCAGCAGACTAGCAGATGAGCAGTTCTTC	CASRLADEQFF
TRBD1	TRBV28	TRBJ1-2	.	TGTGCCAGCAGTAGACAGGGCGCAACTTATGGCTACACCTTC	CASSRQGATYGYTF
TRBD1	TRBV19	TRBJ2-5	once	TGTGCCAGTAGTATAGGAGAACAGGGGGAGACCCAGTACTTC	CASSIGEQGETQYF
TRBD1	TRBV30	TRBJ1-2	.	TGTGCCTGGAGCGTAGACAGGGGGTCTAACTATGGCTACACCTTC	CAWSVDRGSNYGYTF
TRBD1	TRBV6-5	TRBJ2-7	.	TGTGCCAGCGACAGGGGGCGCAACGAGCAGTACTTC	CASDRGRNEQYF
TRBD1	TRBV15	TRBJ1-1	once	TGTGCCACCAGCGGAAGACAGGGAGGCACTGAAGCTTTCTTT	CATSGRQGGTEAFF
.	TRBV10-3	TRBJ1-3	.	TGTGCCACTGGGGCGACGGCAAACTCTGGAAACACCATATATTTT	CATGATANSGNTIYF
TRBD1	TRBV7-8	TRBJ2-5	.	TGTGCCAGCAGTTACAGGGGGACGGAGACCCAGTACTTC	CASSYRGTETQYF
TRBD1	TRBV7-2	TRBJ2-5	.	TGTGCCAGCAGCCCTCGACAGGGGACACAAGAGACCCAGTACTTC	CASSPRQGTQETQYF
.	TRBV30	TRBJ1-2	.	TGTGCCTGGAGTGTACACAGGGCCTCTCTCTATGGCTACACCTTC	CAWSVHRASLYGYTF
.	TRBV5-1	TRBJ1-2	.	TGCGCCAGCAGCCCCAGTCCCGCCTATGGCTACACCTTC	CASSPSPAYGYTF
TRBD1	TRBV7-9	TRBJ1-2	.	TGTGCCAGCAGCCAGGACAGGCGCTATGGCTACACCTTC	CASSQDRRYGYTF
.	TRBV30	TRBJ1-4	.	TGTGCCTGGAGTGCCCCCAGGGTTCGCCCAACTAATGAAAAACTGTTTTTT	CAWSAPRVRPTNEKLFF
.	TRBV27	TRBJ1-1	.	TGTGCCAGCAGTTTATCGACAGCCCGGCCGAACACTGAAGCTTTCTTT	CASSLSTARPNTEAFF
.	TRBV9	TRBJ1-3	.	TGTGCCAGCAGCGTAGGACAGGCCGGAAACACCATATATTTT	CASSVGQAGNTIYF
.	TRBV27	TRBJ2-7	.	TGTGCCAGCAGGGGGGCCGGGGCCTACGAGCAGTACTTC	CASRGAGAYEQYF
TRBD1	TRBV6-2/TRBV6-3	TRBJ1-1	.	TGTGCCAGCAGTTACGGGACAGGGAAAGGGGGCTTGCGCGAAGCTTTCTTT	CASSYGTGKGGLREAFF
.	TRBV4-1	TRBJ1-1	.	TGCGCCAGCAGCCTATACTTGGGCGGGATGAACACTGAAGCTTTCTTT	CASSLYLGGMNTEAFF
TRBD1	TRBV6-5	TRBJ2-7	.	TGTGCCAGCAGTTACTCTTTGAAGGGGGCCTCCTACGAGCAGTACTTC	CASSYSLKGASYEQYF
TRBD1	TRBV27	TRBJ2-6	.	TGTGCCAGCAGTCTAACAGGGGCTGGGGCCAACGTCCTGACTTTC	CASSLTGAGANVLTF